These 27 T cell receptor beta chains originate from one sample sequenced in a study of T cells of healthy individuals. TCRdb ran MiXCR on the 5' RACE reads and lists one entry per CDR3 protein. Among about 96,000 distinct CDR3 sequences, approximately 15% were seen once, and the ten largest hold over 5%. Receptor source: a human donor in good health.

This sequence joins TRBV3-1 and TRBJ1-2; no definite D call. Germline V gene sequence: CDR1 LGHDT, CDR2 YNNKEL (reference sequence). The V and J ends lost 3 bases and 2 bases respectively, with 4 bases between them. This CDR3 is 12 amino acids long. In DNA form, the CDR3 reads TGTGCCAGCAGCCAGGGGAACTATGGCTACACCTTC. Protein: CASSQGNYGYTF.

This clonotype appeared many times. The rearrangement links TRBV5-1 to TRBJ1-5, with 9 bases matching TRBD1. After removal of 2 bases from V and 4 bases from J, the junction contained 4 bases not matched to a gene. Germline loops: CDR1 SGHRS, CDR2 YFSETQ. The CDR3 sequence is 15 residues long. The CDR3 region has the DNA TGCGCCAGCAGCTTAACAGGGGGCACAAATCAGCCCCAGCATTTT. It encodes CASSLTGGTNQPQHF.

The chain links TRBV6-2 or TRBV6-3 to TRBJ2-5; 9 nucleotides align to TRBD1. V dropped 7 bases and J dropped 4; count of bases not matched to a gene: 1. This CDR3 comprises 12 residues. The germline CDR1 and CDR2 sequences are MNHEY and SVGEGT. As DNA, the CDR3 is TGTGCCAGCACGACAGGGGGAGAGACCCAGTACTTC. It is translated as CASTTGGETQYF.

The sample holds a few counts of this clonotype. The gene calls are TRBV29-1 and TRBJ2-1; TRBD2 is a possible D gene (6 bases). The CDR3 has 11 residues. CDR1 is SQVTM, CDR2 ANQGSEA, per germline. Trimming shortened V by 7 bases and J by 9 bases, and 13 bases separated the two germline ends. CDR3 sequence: CSAGTRGEQFF. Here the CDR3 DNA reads TGCAGCGCGGGGACTCGGGGTGAGCAGTTCTTC.

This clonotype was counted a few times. The CDR3 sequence: CASSLENVDEQYF. The CDR3 bases are TGTGCCAGCAGCTTAGAAAATGTCGACGAGCAGTACTTC. The chain is built from TRBV11-3 and TRBJ2-7; D gene ambiguous. The CDR3 is 13 amino acids. Trimming cost V 0 bases and J 5 bases, with 8 bases left between them. Germline V gene lookup returns CDR1 SGHNT and CDR2 YENEEA.

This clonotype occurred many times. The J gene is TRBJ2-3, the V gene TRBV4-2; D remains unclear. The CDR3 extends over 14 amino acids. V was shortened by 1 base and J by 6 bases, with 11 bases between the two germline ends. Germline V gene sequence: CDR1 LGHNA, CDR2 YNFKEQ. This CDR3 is CASSQGLLMDTQYF. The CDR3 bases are TGTGCCAGCAGCCAAGGCCTACTAATGGATACGCAGTATTTT.

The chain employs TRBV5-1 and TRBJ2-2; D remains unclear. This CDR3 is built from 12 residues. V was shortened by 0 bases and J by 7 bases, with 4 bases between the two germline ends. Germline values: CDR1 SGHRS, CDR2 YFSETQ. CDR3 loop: CASSLGVGELFF. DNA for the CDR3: TGCGCCAGCAGCTTGGGGGTCGGGGAGCTGTTTTTT.

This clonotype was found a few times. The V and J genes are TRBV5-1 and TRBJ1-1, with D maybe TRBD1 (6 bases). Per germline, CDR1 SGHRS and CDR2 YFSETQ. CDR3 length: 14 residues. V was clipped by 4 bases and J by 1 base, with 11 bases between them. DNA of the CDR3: TGCGCCAGCAGCACACTGACAGGGAACACTGAAGCTTTCTTT. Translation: CASSTLTGNTEAFF.

The CDR3 DNA follows: TGTGCCAGCAGCTTTGGGCCGAACACCGGGGAGCTGTTTTTT. Amino acid sequence: CASSFGPNTGELFF. The rearrangement links TRBV7-2 to TRBJ2-2; no definite D call. The CDR3 has 14 residues. CDR1 is SGHTA and CDR2 is FQGNSA in the germline V gene. The V end was cut by 3 bases, the J end by 0 bases, with 5 bases between. The variable domain in full, completed from reference TRBV7-2 and TRBJ2-2, reads GAGVSQSPSNKVTEKGKDVELRCDPISGHTALYWYRQSLGQGLEFLIYFQGNSAPDKSGLPSDRFSAERTGGSVSTLTIQRTQQEDSAVYLCASSFGPNTGELFFGEGSRLTVL.

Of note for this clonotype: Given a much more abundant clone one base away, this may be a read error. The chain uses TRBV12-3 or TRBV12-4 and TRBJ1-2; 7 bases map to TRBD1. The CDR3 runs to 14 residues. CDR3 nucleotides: TGTGTCAGCAGAGCCGGGACAGTGGGATATGGCTACACCTTC. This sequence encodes CVSRAGTVGYGYTF.

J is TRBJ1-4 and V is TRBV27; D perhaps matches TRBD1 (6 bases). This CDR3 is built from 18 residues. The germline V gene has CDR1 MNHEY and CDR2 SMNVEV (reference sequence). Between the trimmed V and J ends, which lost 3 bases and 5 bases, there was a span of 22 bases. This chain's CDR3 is CASSLVGASPIANEKLFF. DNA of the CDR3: TGTGCCAGCAGTTTGGTGGGGGCCTCGCCCATAGCCAATGAAAAACTGTTTTTT. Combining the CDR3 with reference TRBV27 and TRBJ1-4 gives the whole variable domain EAQVTQNPRYLITVTGKKLTVTCSQNMNHEYMSWYRQDPGLGLRQIYYSMNVEVTDKGDVPEGYKVSRKEKRNFPLILESPSPNQTSLYFCASSLVGASPIANEKLFFGSGTQLSVL.

The CDR3 is CASSHAQGNEQYF. In DNA, the CDR3 is TGCGCCAGCAGCCACGCACAGGGTAACGAGCAGTACTTC. The chain has TRBV5-1 and TRBJ2-7, with D perhaps TRBD1 (6 bases). Germline CDR1 SGHRS, CDR2 YFSETQ. Trimming cost V 4 bases and J 5 bases, with 13 bases left between them. This CDR3 contains 13 residues. Full variable domain (remainder filled in from reference TRBV5-1 and TRBJ2-7): KAGVTQTPRYLIKTRGQQVTLSCSPISGHRSVSWYQQTPGQGLQFLFEYFSETQRNKGNFPGRFSGRQFSNSRSEMNVSTLELGDSALYLCASSHAQGNEQYFGPGTRLTVT.

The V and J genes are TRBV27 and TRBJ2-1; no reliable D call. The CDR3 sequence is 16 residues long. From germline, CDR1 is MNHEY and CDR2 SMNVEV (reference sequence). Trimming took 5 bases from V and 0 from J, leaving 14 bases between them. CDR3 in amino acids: CASSQITLSSYNEQFF. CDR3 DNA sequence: TGTGCCAGCAGTCAAATTACACTGAGCTCCTACAATGAGCAGTTCTTC.

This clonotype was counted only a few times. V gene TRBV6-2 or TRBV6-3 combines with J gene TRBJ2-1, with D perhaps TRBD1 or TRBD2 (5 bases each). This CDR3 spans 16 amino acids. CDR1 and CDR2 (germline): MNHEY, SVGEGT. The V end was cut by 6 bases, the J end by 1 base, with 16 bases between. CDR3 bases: TGTGCCAGCAGCCCCCTTGGGACCCTTTCCTACAATGAGCAGTTCTTC. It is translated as CASSPLGTLSYNEQFF.

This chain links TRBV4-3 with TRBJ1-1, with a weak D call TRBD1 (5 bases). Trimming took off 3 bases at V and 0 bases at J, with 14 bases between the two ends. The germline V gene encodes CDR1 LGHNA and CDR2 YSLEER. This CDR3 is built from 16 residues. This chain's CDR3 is CASSHTGRPLNTEAFF. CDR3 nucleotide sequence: TGCGCCAGCAGCCACACGGGACGGCCGTTGAACACTGAAGCTTTCTTT.

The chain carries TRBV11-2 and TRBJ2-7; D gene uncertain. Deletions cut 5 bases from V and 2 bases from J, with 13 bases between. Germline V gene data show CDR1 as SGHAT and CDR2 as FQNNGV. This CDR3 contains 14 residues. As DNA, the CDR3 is TGTGCCAGCAGCCGATCGCTCGGGCCCTACGAGCAGTACTTC. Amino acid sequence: CASSRSLGPYEQYF.

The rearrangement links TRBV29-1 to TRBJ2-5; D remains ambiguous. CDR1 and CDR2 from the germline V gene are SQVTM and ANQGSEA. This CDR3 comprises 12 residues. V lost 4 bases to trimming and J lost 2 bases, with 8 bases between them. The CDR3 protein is CSVGQVQETQYF. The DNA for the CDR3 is TGCAGCGTTGGGCAGGTACAAGAGACCCAGTACTTC.

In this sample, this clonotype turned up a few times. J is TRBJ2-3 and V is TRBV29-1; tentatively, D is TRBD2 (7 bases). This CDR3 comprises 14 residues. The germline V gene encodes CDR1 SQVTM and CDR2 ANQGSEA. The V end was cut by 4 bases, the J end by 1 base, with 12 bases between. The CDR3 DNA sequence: TGCAGCGTTGCGACGGGGGGCGGCACAGATACGCAGTATTTT. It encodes CSVATGGGTDTQYF.

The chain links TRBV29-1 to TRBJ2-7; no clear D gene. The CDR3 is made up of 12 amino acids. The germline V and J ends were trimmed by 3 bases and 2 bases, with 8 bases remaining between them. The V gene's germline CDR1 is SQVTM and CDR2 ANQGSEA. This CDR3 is CSVDRSTYEQYF. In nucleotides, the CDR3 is TGCAGCGTTGACAGGAGCACCTACGAGCAGTACTTC.

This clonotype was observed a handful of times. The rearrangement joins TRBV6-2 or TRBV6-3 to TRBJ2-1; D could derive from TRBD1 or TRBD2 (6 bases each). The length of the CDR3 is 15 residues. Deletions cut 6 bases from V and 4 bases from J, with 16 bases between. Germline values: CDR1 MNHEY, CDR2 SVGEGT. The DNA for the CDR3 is TGTGCCAGCAGGGGGGCCGGGACTCAATACAATGAGCAGTTCTTC. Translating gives CASRGAGTQYNEQFF.

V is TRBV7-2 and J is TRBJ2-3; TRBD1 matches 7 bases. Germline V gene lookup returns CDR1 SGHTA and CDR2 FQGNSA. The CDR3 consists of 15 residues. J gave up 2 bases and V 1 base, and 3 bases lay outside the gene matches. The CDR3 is CASSLGTGFTDTQYF. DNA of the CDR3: TGTGCCAGCAGCTTAGGGACAGGTTTCACAGATACGCAGTATTTT.

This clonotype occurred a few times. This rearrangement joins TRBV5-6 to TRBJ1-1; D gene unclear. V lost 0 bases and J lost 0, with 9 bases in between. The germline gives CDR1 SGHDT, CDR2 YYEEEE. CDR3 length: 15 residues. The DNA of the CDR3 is TGTGCCAGCAGCTTGGGAGCCGGATTGAACACTGAAGCTTTCTTT. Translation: CASSLGAGLNTEAFF.

The CDR3 nucleotides are TGTGCCAGCAGTGTGGGACTTATCAATGAGCAGTTCTTC. This sequence encodes CASSVGLINEQFF. The gene calls are TRBV2 and TRBJ2-1; D is perhaps TRBD2 (6 bases). V was pared by 4 bases and J by 6 bases, with 10 bases between. Per germline, CDR1 SNHLY and CDR2 FYNNEI. The CDR3 spans 13 residues.

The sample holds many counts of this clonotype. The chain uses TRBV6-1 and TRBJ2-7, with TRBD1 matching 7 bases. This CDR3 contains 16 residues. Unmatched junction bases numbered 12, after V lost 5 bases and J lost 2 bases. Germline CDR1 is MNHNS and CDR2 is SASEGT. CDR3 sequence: CASSRTGTNTAYEQYF. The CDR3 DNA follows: TGTGCCAGCAGTAGGACAGGAACTAACACCGCCTACGAGCAGTACTTC.

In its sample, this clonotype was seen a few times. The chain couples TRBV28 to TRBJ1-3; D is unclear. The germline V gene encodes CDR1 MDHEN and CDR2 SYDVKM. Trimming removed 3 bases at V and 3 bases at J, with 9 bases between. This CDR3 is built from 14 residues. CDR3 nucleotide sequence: TGTGCCAGCAGTTTTCGGACGGATGGAAACACCATATATTTT. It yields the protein CASSFRTDGNTIYF.

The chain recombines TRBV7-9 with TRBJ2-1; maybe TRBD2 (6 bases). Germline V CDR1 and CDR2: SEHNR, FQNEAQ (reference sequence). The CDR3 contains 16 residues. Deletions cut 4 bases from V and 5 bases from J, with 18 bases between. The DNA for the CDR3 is TGTGCCAGCAGCTCCTTAGCGGACTACGGGCACAATGAGCAGTTCTTC. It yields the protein CASSSLADYGHNEQFF. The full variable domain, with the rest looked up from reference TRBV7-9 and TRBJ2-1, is DTGVSQNPRHKITKRGQNVTFRCDPISEHNRLYWYRQTLGQGPEFLTYFQNEAQLEKSRLLSDRFSAERPKGSFSTLEIQRTEQGDSAMYLCASSSLADYGHNEQFFGPGTRLTVL.

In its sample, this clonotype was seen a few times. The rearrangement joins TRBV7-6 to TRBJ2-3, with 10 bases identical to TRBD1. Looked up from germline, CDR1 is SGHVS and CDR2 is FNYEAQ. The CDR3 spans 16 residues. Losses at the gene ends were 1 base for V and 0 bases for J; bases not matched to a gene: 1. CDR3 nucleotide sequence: TGTGCCAGCAGCTTAGAGGGACAGGGGAGCACAGATACGCAGTATTTT. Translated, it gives CASSLEGQGSTDTQYF.